A selection of T cell receptor beta chains follows, all from one sample in a study of human thymus T cells. Assay: immunoSEQ multiplex PCR; the TCRdb copy retains only in-frame clones and omits some. The table has roughly 60,000 clones, 85% to 95% seen once. The specimen was blood. These receptors were obtained from a boy in the first two years of life with a congenital heart defect but otherwise immunologically healthy. The CDR3 runs from the conserved cysteine through the conserved F or W. A D gene is named only where the DNA matches it firmly. Clone size is stated in some rows and not others, as once, few, many or a class when expanded.

V gene	clone size	J gene	D gene	CDR3 DNA	CDR3 protein
TRBV28	.	TRBJ1-2	TRBD1	TGTGCCAGCAGTTTGGGCGGCGGCAGGGGGCATACCTTC	CASSLGGGRGHTF
TRBV9	.	TRBJ2-3	TRBD2	TGTGCCAGCAGCGCCCTAGCGGGTCGAGGGGAGGATACGCAGTATTTT	CASSALAGRGEDTQYF
TRBV7-6	.	TRBJ1-6	.	TGTGCCAGCAGCTTAACACAGGGTTTTAATTCACCCCTCCACTTT	CASSLTQGFNSPLHF
TRBV6-6	.	TRBJ1-1	.	TGTGCCAGCAGACCATACAGGGAGAACACTGAAGCTTTCTTT	CASRPYRENTEAFF
TRBV6-5	.	TRBJ2-7	.	TGTGCCAGCAGTTATTCTCCAACGCCCTCCTACGAGCAGTACTTC	CASSYSPTPSYEQYF
TRBV19	.	TRBJ2-1	TRBD2	TGTGCCAGTAGTATAAGGCTAGCGGGGGGCAATGAGCAGTTCTTC	CASSIRLAGGNEQFF
TRBV5-4	.	TRBJ2-1	TRBD1	TGTGCCAGCAGCCACGCCGGGACAGGGGGCGCTGAGCAGTTCTTC	CASSHAGTGGAEQFF
TRBV27	.	TRBJ2-1	TRBD2	TGTGCCAGCAGTTGGTTGGGAAGCGGGAGTCGCTATGAGCAGTTCTTC	CASSWLGSGSRYEQFF
TRBV4-1	.	TRBJ2-1	TRBD2	TGCGCCAGCAGCCACTGGGGTGGGAGGGCCGACGAGCAGTTCTTC	CASSHWGGRADEQFF
TRBV19	.	TRBJ1-2	.	TGTGCCAGTACCCGGAGGGGGGACTATGGCTACACCTTC	CASTRRGDYGYTF
TRBV28	.	TRBJ2-3	TRBD2	TGTGCCAGCAGTTTGGGACTAGCGGGAGGGCCTGGCACAGATACGCAGTATTTT	CASSLGLAGGPGTDTQYF
TRBV9	.	TRBJ2-3	TRBD2	TGTGCCAGCAGCGTAGGGCTAGCGGGGCTCACAGATACGCAGTATTTT	CASSVGLAGLTDTQYF
TRBV6-5	once	TRBJ2-5	.	TGTGCCAGCAGTTACTCGCACCAAGAGACCCAGTACTTC	CASSYSHQETQYF
TRBV6-5	.	TRBJ1-2	.	TGTGCCAGCAGGGGAGCGGACTGGAACTATGGCTACACCTTC	CASRGADWNYGYTF
TRBV11-2	.	TRBJ2-2	.	TGTGCCAGCAGCTTAGCCGGAGGACTCCCCGGGGAGCTGTTTTTT	CASSLAGGLPGELFF
TRBV6-5	.	TRBJ1-3	.	TGTGCCAGCAGTTACTCGGTGCTGGGAAACACCATATATTTT	CASSYSVLGNTIYF
TRBV6-1	.	TRBJ2-3	.	TGTGCCAGCAGCCGGGACACTCAGTTCAGGTATTTT	CASSRDTQFRYF
TRBV19	.	TRBJ1-4	.	TGTGCCAGTAGTTCCGGTTTCAATGAAAAACTGTTTTTT	CASSSGFNEKLFF
TRBV19	.	TRBJ2-7	TRBD1	TGTGCCAGTTCCCTCGCTTTTATGCCGGGACAGGCCCACTACGAGCAGTACTTC	CASSLAFMPGQAHYEQYF
TRBV11-3	.	TRBJ2-5	TRBD1	TGTGCCAGCAGCCCTCGCGACAGGGGCCAAGAGACCCAGTACTTC	CASSPRDRGQETQYF
TRBV7-6	.	TRBJ2-1	TRBD2	TGTGCCAGCAGCAGCGGGAGCTCCTACAATGAGCAGTTCTTC	CASSSGSSYNEQFF
TRBV10-1	.	TRBJ2-7	TRBD2	TGCGCCAGCAGAGCCATTCTAGCGGGAGACTGCTACGAGCAGTACTTC	CASRAILAGDCYEQYF
TRBV27	.	TRBJ2-7	TRBD2	TGTGCCAGCAGCCAAGTCGACTTAAAACTAGCGGGAGTGAGGGAGCAGTACTTC	CASSQVDLKLAGVREQYF
TRBV5-1	.	TRBJ2-5	.	TGCGCCAGCAGCTTGGGTACGGGGGCTCAAGAGACCCAGTACTTC	CASSLGTGAQETQYF
TRBV6-5	once	TRBJ2-4	.	TGTGCCAGCAGCTCACTAGGAGACATTCAGTACTTC	CASSSLGDIQYF
TRBV6-5	.	TRBJ1-1	TRBD1	TGTGCCAGCAGCGACAGGGCCGGGGAAGCTTTCTTT	CASSDRAGEAFF
TRBV29-1	.	TRBJ2-1	.	TGCAGCGTTGACTGGGGGAGCGACTACAATGAGCAGTTCTTC	CSVDWGSDYNEQFF
TRBV27	.	TRBJ2-3	TRBD2	TGTGCCAGCAGTTTTTATGGCGGGAGGCCCGATACGCAGTATTTT	CASSFYGGRPDTQYF
TRBV5-1	.	TRBJ2-5	TRBD2	TGCGCCAGCAGCTTCGGGATAGCGGGAGAGGGGGAGACCCAGTACTTC	CASSFGIAGEGETQYF
TRBV4-2	few	TRBJ1-1	TRBD1	TGTGCCAGCAGCCAAGTAGGCAGGGGGCAGTCTTTCTTT	CASSQVGRGQSFF
TRBV5-1	.	TRBJ2-7	TRBD1	TGCGCCAGCAGCTTGTACCCCCCGAGACAGGGACCCTACGAGCAGTACTTC	CASSLYPPRQGPYEQYF
TRBV6-1	once	TRBJ2-7	TRBD2	TGTGCCAGCAGTGCCGGACTAGCCACCTACGAGCAGTACTTC	CASSAGLATYEQYF
TRBV7-8	.	TRBJ2-3	.	TGTGCCAGCAGCCCAGGCGTTGGAGATACGCAGTATTTT	CASSPGVGDTQYF
TRBV6-1	few	TRBJ1-1	.	TGTGCCAGCAGGGATTTCACTGAAGCTTTCTTT	CASRDFTEAFF